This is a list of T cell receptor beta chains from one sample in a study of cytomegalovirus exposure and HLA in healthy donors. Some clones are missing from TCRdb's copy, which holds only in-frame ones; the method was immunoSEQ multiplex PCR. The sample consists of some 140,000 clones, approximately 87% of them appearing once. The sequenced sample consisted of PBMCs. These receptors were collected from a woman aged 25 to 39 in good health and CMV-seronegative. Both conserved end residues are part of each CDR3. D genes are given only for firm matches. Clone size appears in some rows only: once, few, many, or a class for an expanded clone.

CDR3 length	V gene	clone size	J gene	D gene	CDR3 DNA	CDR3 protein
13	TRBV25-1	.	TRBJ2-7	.	TGTGCCAGCAGCCATCAGGACAGCTACGAGCAGTACTTC	CASSHQDSYEQYF
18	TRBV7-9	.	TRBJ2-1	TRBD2	TGTGCCAGCACCCTCGGGCGATCAGCGGGAGGGTTGCGGAATGAGCAGTTCTTC	CASTLGRSAGGLRNEQFF
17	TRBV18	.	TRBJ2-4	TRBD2	TGTGCCAGCTCACCACGGGAGGGAGCATTAGCCAAAAACATTCAGTACTTC	CASSPREGALAKNIQYF
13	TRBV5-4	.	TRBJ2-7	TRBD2	TGTGCCACTTCGAGCGGGAGGCCTTCCGAGCAGTACTTC	CATSSGRPSEQYF
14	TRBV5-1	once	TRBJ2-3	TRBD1	TGCGCCAGCCGCAAGGACAGGTCCTCAGATACGCAGTATTTT	CASRKDRSSDTQYF
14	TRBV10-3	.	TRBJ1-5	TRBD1	TGTGCCATCAGGGACAGGGAAGGGAATCAGCCCCAGCATTTT	CAIRDREGNQPQHF
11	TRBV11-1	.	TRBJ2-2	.	TGTGCCAGCAGCTCGTACGGGGAGCTGTTTTTT	CASSSYGELFF
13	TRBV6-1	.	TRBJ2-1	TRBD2	TGTGCCAGCAAGGGACTAGCGGGAGGTGAGCAGTTCTTC	CASKGLAGGEQFF
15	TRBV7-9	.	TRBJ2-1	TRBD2	TGTGCCAGCAGCCTCAGCGGGAGCCCCTACAATGAGCAGTTCTTC	CASSLSGSPYNEQFF
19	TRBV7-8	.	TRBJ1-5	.	TGTGCCAGCAGCTTTCGGGTTATCGGGGGACGACTGGGAAATCAGCCCCAGCATTTT	CASSFRVIGGRLGNQPQHF
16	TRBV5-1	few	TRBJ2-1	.	TGCGCCAGCAGCTTGGCGACAGGCAGGGTTAATAATGAGCAGTTCTTC	CASSLATGRVNNEQFF
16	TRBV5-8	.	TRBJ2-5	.	TGTGCCAGCAGCTTGGGCTCGGTTCGCGGAGAAGAGACCCAGTACTTC	CASSLGSVRGEETQYF
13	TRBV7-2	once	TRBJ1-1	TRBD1	TGTGCCAGCGTCCGAGACAGGGGAACTGAAGCTTTCTTT	CASVRDRGTEAFF
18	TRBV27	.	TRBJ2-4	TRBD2	TGTGCCAGCAGTTTATCTTTGTGGCTAGCGGGGACCAAAAACATTCAGTACTTC	CASSLSLWLAGTKNIQYF
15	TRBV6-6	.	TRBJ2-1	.	TGTGCCAGCAGCCTTCGGGTCGGGGTCCACAATGAGCAGTTCTTC	CASSLRVGVHNEQFF
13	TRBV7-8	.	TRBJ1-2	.	TGTGCCAGCAGCCGAGACAGGAACTATGGCTACACCTTC	CASSRDRNYGYTF
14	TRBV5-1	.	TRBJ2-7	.	TGCGCCAGCACCGACCGGGACACCGGCTACGAGCAGTACTTC	CASTDRDTGYEQYF
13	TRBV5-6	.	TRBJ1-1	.	TGTGCCAGCAGCTTGTCCTTTTTTGGCGAAGCTTTCTTT	CASSLSFFGEAFF
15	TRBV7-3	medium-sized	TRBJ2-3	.	TGTGCCAGCAGCGAGTCGGGGGGCCGCACAGATACGCAGTATTTT	CASSESGGRTDTQYF
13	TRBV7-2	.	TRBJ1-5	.	TGTGCCAGCAGCTTGGGAGCTAACCAGCCCCAGCATTTT	CASSLGANQPQHF
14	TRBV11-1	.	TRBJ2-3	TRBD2	TGTGCCAGCAGCACCAAGCGGGGGGGCGATACGCAGTATTTT	CASSTKRGGDTQYF
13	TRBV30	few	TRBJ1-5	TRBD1	TGTGCCTGGAGACAGGGGCCCTTACGGCCCCAGCATTTT	CAWRQGPLRPQHF
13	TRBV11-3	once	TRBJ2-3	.	TGTGCCAGCAGCTTAGGGGGCCCAGATACGCAGTATTTT	CASSLGGPDTQYF
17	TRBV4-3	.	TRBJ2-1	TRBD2	TGCGCCAGCAGCCAGACGGCCCGCGGGAGATCCTACAATGAGCAGTTCTTC	CASSQTARGRSYNEQFF
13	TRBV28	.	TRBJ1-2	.	TGTGCCAGCAGTACAGGGTCCCGAGGGGGCTACACCTTC	CASSTGSRGGYTF
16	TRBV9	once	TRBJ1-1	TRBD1	TGTGCCAGCAGCGTAGGGGGGAGGACAGGCGACCTCGAAGCTTTCTTT	CASSVGGRTGDLEAFF
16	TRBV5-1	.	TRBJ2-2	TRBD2	TGCGCCAGCAGCGAACTAGCGGGGGGGGCTACCGGGGAGCTGTTTTTT	CASSELAGGATGELFF
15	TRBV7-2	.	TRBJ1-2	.	TGTGCCAGCAGCAGACCGGGGGACCTCCGCTATGGCTACACCTTC	CASSRPGDLRYGYTF
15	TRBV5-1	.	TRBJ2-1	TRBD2	TGCGCCAGCAGTTACGGACTAGCGCATACTAATGAGCAGTTCTTC	CASSYGLAHTNEQFF
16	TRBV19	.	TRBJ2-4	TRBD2	TGTGCCAGTAGTACGAGCGGGAGTGTCATCAAAAACATTCAGTACTTC	CASSTSGSVIKNIQYF
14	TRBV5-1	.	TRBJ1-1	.	TGCGCCAGCAGCTTGTTGGGGGCGCGGCCTGAAGCTTTCTTT	CASSLLGARPEAFF
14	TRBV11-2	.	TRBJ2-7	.	TGTGCCAGCAGCTTAGACGGAGGTTTCGGCGAGCAGTACTTC	CASSLDGGFGEQYF
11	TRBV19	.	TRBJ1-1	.	TGTGCCAGTAGCGACAGTTCCAAAACTTTCTTT	CASSDSSKTFF
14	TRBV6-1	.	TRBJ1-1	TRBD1	TGTGCCAGCATGAAGGACAGGGGGGACACTGAAGCTTTCTTT	CASMKDRGDTEAFF
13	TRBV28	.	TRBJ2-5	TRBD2	TGTGCCAGCAGTTTCGGGGGGGGCGAGACCCAGTACTTC	CASSFGGGETQYF
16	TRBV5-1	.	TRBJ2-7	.	TGCGCCAGCAGCTTGGGGGGGGGCTCCTACTCCTACGAGCAGTACTTC	CASSLGGGSYSYEQYF
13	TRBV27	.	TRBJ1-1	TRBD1	TGTGCCAGCAACCAACAGGGGGCCTCTGAAGCTTTCTTT	CASNQQGASEAFF
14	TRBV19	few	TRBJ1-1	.	TGTGCCAGTAGTTTTGACAGCCTGCGCACTGAAGCTTTCTTT	CASSFDSLRTEAFF
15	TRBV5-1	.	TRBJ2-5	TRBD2	TGCGCCAGCAGCTTGGCCCTAGCGGGAGCAGAGACCCAGTACTTC	CASSLALAGAETQYF
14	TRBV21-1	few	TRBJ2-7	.	TGTGCCAGCAGCAAAAACAGGGTCCGCTACGAGCAGTACTTC	CASSKNRVRYEQYF
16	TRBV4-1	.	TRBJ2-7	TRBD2	TGCGCCAGCAGCCAAGGGACTAGCGGGAGGATCTACGAGCAGTACTTC	CASSQGTSGRIYEQYF
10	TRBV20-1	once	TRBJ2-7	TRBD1	TGCAGTGCTCGGGACAGCGAGCAGTACTTC	CSARDSEQYF
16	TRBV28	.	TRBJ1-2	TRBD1	TGTGCCAGCAGTTTATGGCAGACAGGGACGAACTATGGCTACACCTTC	CASSLWQTGTNYGYTF
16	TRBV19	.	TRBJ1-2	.	TGTGCCAGTAGTATAGAAGTCTCCAGGGTTGACTATGGCTACACCTTC	CASSIEVSRVDYGYTF
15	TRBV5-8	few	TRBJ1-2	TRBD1	TGTGCCAGCAGCCCACAGGACAGGGGGATGAGGGGCTACACCTTC	CASSPQDRGMRGYTF
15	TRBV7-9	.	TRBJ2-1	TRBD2	TGTTCCAGCAGCGGTCGGCGGGAGGTAATCAATGAGCAGTTCTTC	CSSSGRREVINEQFF
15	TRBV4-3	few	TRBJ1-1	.	TGCGCCAGCAGCCAAGATAGGCAGGGTGGGACTGAAGCTTTCTTT	CASSQDRQGGTEAFF
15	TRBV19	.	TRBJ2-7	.	TGTGCCAGTAGTCCCCTGCTGAGCGTGGGGGGCGAGCAGTACTTC	CASSPLLSVGGEQYF
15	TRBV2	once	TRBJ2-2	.	TGTGCCAGCAGTGATCGGCGGGGGAACACCGGGGAGCTGTTTTTT	CASSDRRGNTGELFF